The 27 T cell receptor beta chains presented below share a single source sample, sequenced in a study of beta chain features in type 1 diabetes. The investigators reverse transcribed all of the isolated RNA, so they sequenced expressed TCRB transcripts. Libraries were prepared by immunoSEQ multiplex PCR; TCRdb keeps only in-frame clonotypes and omits some of them. The repertoire holds 850,000 to 900,000 clones, with roughly 15% as singletons. Material for sequencing was naive CD4+ T cells from blood. Source of these receptors: a woman under 30 in good health.

CDR3 region: CASSRGQVVYEQYF. The CDR3 bases are TGTGCCAGCAGCCGAGGACAGGTGGTCTACGAGCAGTACTTC. This sequence joins TRBV9 and TRBJ2-7; TRBD1 aligns across 7 bases. V lost 4 bases and J lost 3; bases outside the gene matches: 7. CDR3 size: 14 residues. Germline V gene sequence: CDR1 SGDLS, CDR2 YYNGEE.

The rearrangement links TRBV2 to TRBJ2-6; TRBD1 agrees at 7 bases. The CDR3 contains 15 residues. Germline V lookup: CDR1 SNHLY, CDR2 FYNNEI. J lost 1 base, V lost 7 bases, and 4 bases had no gene match. CDR3: CASKIQGSGANVLTF. The DNA of the CDR3 is TGTGCCAGCAAGATACAGGGGTCTGGGGCCAACGTCCTGACTTTC. The whole variable domain, filled in from reference TRBV2 and TRBJ2-6, reads EPEVTQTPSHQVTQMGQEVILRCVPISNHLYFYWYRQILGQKVEFLVSFYNNEISEKSEIFDDQFSVERPDGSNFTLKIRSTKLEDSAMYFCASKIQGSGANVLTFGAGSRLTVL.

This clone was recorded a few times. The same CDR3 arises from other DNA sequences in this sample as well. The CDR3: CASSVAGNEQFF. CDR3 nucleotide sequence: TGTGCCAGCAGCGTAGCCGGTAATGAGCAGTTCTTC. V is TRBV9 and J is TRBJ2-1; the D is unclear. The CDR3 runs 12 residues. V was cut by 0 bases and J by 7 bases, with 5 bases left in between. Per germline, CDR1 SGDLS and CDR2 YYNGEE. The variable domain in full, completed from reference TRBV9 and TRBJ2-1, reads DSGVTQTPKHLITATGQRVTLRCSPRSGDLSVYWYQQSLDQGLQFLIQYYNGEERAKGNILERFSAQQFPDLHSELNLSSLELGDSALYFCASSVAGNEQFFGPGTRLTVL.

V and J are TRBV7-2 and TRBJ2-1; 10 bases are a match to TRBD2. The CDR3 contains 17 residues. Germline-derived CDR1 and CDR2 are SGHTA and FQGNSA. With V trimmed by 5 bases and J by 10 bases, 17 bases remained unmatched. CDR3 sequence reads: CASSRTASGSVTREQFF. The DNA for the CDR3 is TGTGCCAGCAGCCGCACCGCTAGCGGGAGTGTAACCCGAGAGCAGTTCTTC.

The CDR3 is CASSSLSGLALGEQFF. The CDR3 region has the DNA TGTGCCAGCAGCTCCCTCAGCGGACTAGCGTTGGGTGAGCAGTTCTTC. The chain couples TRBV5-4 to TRBJ2-1; TRBD2 matches at 9 bases. This CDR3 comprises 16 residues. Losses at the gene ends were 3 bases for V and 9 bases for J; bases not matched to a gene: 13. CDR1 and CDR2 from the germline V gene are SGHNT and YYREEE (reference sequence).

This clone was observed a few times. The V call is TRBV18, the J call TRBJ2-7; TRBD1 matches 8 bases. J gave up 4 bases and V 0 bases, and 5 bases lay outside the gene matches. The CDR3 is made up of 15 amino acids. The germline V gene encodes CDR1 KGHSH and CDR2 LQKENI. The CDR3, as DNA: TGTGCCAGCTCACCACCCGCCAGGGGGCTTTACGAGCAGTACTTC. Its translation: CASSPPARGLYEQYF.

V usage is TRBV15 and J usage is TRBJ2-3; D not resolved. CDR1 LNHNV and CDR2 YYDKDF come from the germline V gene (reference sequence). The CDR3 has 15 residues. Trimming pared 1 base from V and 9 bases from J, leaving 17 bases between. The CDR3 loop reads CATSRGADTSFTQYF. In DNA, the CDR3 is TGTGCCACCAGCAGAGGGGCCGACACCAGTTTCACGCAGTATTTT.

The chain links TRBV15 to TRBJ2-7, with D uncertain. CDR1 is LNHNV and CDR2 is YYDKDF in the germline V gene (reference sequence). The V end lost 1 base, the J end lost 4 bases, and 14 bases lay between the germline ends. This CDR3 region has 15 residues. The CDR3 sequence: CATSRGPGSQYEQYF. The DNA for the CDR3 is TGTGCCACCAGCAGAGGACCCGGAAGTCAGTACGAGCAGTACTTC.

The V and J genes are TRBV18 and TRBJ2-2; 8 bases map to TRBD1. The germline CDR1 and CDR2 sequences are KGHSH and LQKENI. Losses at the gene ends were 1 base for V and 0 bases for J; bases not matched to a gene: 1. The CDR3 totals 16 residues. The CDR3 loop is CASSPQDRANTGELFF. In DNA, the CDR3 is TGTGCCAGCTCACCACAGGACAGGGCGAACACCGGGGAGCTGTTTTTT.

The V call is TRBV7-2, the J call TRBJ2-2; TRBD1 agrees at 8 bases. This CDR3 contains 17 residues. CDR1 SGHTA and CDR2 FQGNSA come from the germline V gene. J lost 2 bases, V lost 1 base, and 6 bases had no gene match. DNA for the CDR3: TGTGCCAGCAGCTTAGACCGCGGGACAGGCAACACCGGGGAGCTGTTTTTT. This encodes CASSLDRGTGNTGELFF.

The V gene is TRBV10-3, the J gene TRBJ1-2; no clear D gene. V was cut by 7 bases and J by 5 bases, with 17 bases left in between. Germline V gives CDR1 ENHRY, CDR2 SYGVKD. The CDR3 sequence is 14 residues long. CDR3 region: CAIKKDPIPYGYTF. The CDR3, as DNA: TGTGCCATCAAAAAGGACCCGATACCGTATGGCTACACCTTC.

The CDR3 region is CASSLYIGSRVHNEQFF. The CDR3 DNA follows: TGTGCCAGCAGCTTATATATTGGTTCCCGGGTACACAATGAGCAGTTCTTC. The rearrangement uses TRBV7-2 and TRBJ2-1; no definite D call. The CDR3 contains 17 residues. Germline V gives CDR1 SGHTA, CDR2 FQGNSA. Deletions cut 2 bases from V and 5 bases from J, with 19 bases between.

V usage is TRBV18 and J usage is TRBJ1-1; maybe TRBD1 (6 bases). V was shortened by 5 bases and J by 4 bases, with 17 bases between the two germline ends. Germline values: CDR1 KGHSH, CDR2 LQKENI. The CDR3 is 15 amino acids. The CDR3 protein is CASSSQGTFGTEAFF. The CDR3 DNA reads TGTGCCAGCTCATCCCAGGGGACTTTCGGCACTGAAGCTTTCTTT.

This CDR3 is CASSQALAGGGNTIYF. For the CDR3, the DNA is TGTGCCAGCAGCCAAGCCCTCGCCGGGGGAGGAAACACCATATATTTT. V and J are TRBV4-2 and TRBJ1-3, with a weak D call TRBD1 (5 bases). V shed 1 base and J shed 4 bases, with 14 bases lying between them. CDR3 length: 16 residues. CDR1 is LGHNA, CDR2 YNFKEQ, per germline.

This clone was recorded a few times. This rearrangement joins TRBV4-2 to TRBJ2-1; weak D call: TRBD1 (6 bases). V lost 11 bases and J 0 bases, leaving 11 bases between the germline ends. CDR1 is LGHNA, CDR2 YNFKEQ, per germline. The length of the CDR3 is 13 residues. This CDR3 is CAARGGSYNEQFF. The CDR3 DNA follows: TGTGCCGCCAGGGGCGGCTCCTACAATGAGCAGTTCTTC.

This clone appeared a few times. The chain has TRBV7-2 and TRBJ1-2, with D unresolved. V was trimmed by 3 bases and J by 4 bases, leaving 9 bases between them. This CDR3 region has 13 residues. Germline lookup yields CDR1 SGHTA and CDR2 FQGNSA. This chain's CDR3 is CASSLRGLYGYTF. The CDR3 bases are TGTGCCAGCAGCTTGAGAGGGCTCTATGGCTACACCTTC. Combining the CDR3 with reference TRBV7-2 and TRBJ1-2 gives the whole variable domain GAGVSQSPSNKVTEKGKDVELRCDPISGHTALYWYRQSLGQGLEFLIYFQGNSAPDKSGLPSDRFSAERTGGSVSTLTIQRTQQEDSAVYLCASSLRGLYGYTFGSGTRLTVV.

The chain couples TRBV6-5 to TRBJ2-4, with D perhaps being TRBD1 or TRBD2 (5 bases each). CDR1 and CDR2 from the germline V gene are MNHEY and SVGAGI. Trimming took 4 bases from V and 0 from J, leaving 10 bases between them. CDR3 length: 15 residues. Written as DNA, the CDR3 is TGTGCCAGCAGTTGGAGGCAGGGAGCCAAAAACATTCAGTACTTC. Protein product: CASSWRQGAKNIQYF.

This clone came up a few times. Relative to the germline gene, one junction end is altered; a read error may explain this. The chain is built from TRBV7-7 and TRBJ2-6; D remains ambiguous. From germline, CDR1 is SSHAT and CDR2 FNYEAQ (reference sequence). The CDR3 is made up of 15 amino acids. CDR3 coding DNA: TGTGCTAGCATTTCGGCTCTCTCTGGGGCCAACGTCCTGACTTTC. It is translated as CASISALSGANVLTF.

This clone was counted only a few times. The chain couples TRBV7-2 to TRBJ2-1, with TRBD2 matching 8 bases. CDR1 and CDR2 from the germline V gene are SGHTA and FQGNSA. This CDR3 contains 17 residues. The junction had 9 bases not matched to a gene; V was cut back by 5 bases and J by 0 bases. The CDR3 loop is CASSTPLAGSSYNEQFF. As DNA, the CDR3 is TGTGCCAGCAGCACCCCCTTAGCGGGGAGCTCCTACAATGAGCAGTTCTTC.

This clone has just a few counts. This rearrangement joins TRBV5-5 to TRBJ2-7, with D hard to call. Trimming removed 0 bases at V and 1 base at J, with 5 bases between. Germline V gives CDR1 SGHKS, CDR2 YYEKEE (reference sequence). The CDR3 runs to 13 residues. The CDR3: CASSLDLSYEQYF. The CDR3 bases are TGTGCCAGCAGCTTGGACCTATCCTACGAGCAGTACTTC.

This clone came up a few times. CDR3 protein: CASSLGVTGRAETQYF. CDR3 bases: TGTGCCAGCAGCTTAGGGGTGACAGGAAGGGCGGAGACCCAGTACTTC. The V call is TRBV7-9, the J call TRBJ2-5, with a tentative D call TRBD1 (6 bases). Trimming left V 1 base short and J 5 bases short, with 17 bases between. The CDR3 has 16 residues. Germline V gene sequence: CDR1 SEHNR, CDR2 FQNEAQ (reference sequence).

This sequence joins TRBV7-9 and TRBJ2-1, with 7 bases matching TRBD1. CDR1 is SEHNR, CDR2 FQNEAQ, per germline (reference sequence). The V segment lost 7 bases and the J segment 2 bases; nucleotides outside the gene matches: 8. The CDR3 is made up of 15 amino acids. CDR3 nucleotides: TGTGCCAGCACCGACCCAGGGGGACCCTACAATGAGCAGTTCTTC. Encoded protein: CASTDPGGPYNEQFF.

This clone was seen only a few times. The gene calls are TRBV28 and TRBJ2-7; TRBD2 might be the D (5 bases). V gave up 6 bases and J gave up 2 bases, with 17 bases separating them. The CDR3 sequence is 15 residues long. The germline V gene has CDR1 MDHEN and CDR2 SYDVKM. CDR3 region: CASSPPGSTTYEQYF. The CDR3 nucleotides read TGTGCCAGCAGCCCTCCGGGGTCCACCACCTACGAGCAGTACTTC.

The chain has TRBV5-6 and TRBJ1-5, with TRBD1 as a possible D gene (6 bases). Trimming pared 2 bases from V and 4 bases from J, leaving 10 bases between. This CDR3 has 14 residues. From germline, CDR1 is SGHDT and CDR2 YYEEEE. CDR3 amino acids: CASSLKQGNQPQHF. The CDR3 nucleotides are TGTGCCAGCAGCTTAAAACAGGGTAATCAGCCCCAGCATTTT.

About this clone: This sample includes further DNA sequences coding for the same CDR3. The V and J genes are TRBV6-5 and TRBJ1-5, with a tentative D call TRBD1 (6 bases). The ends were cut back, 5 bases at V and 1 base at J, with 9 bases in the middle. The CDR3 is 14 amino acids. The germline V gene encodes CDR1 MNHEY and CDR2 SVGAGI. DNA of the CDR3: TGTGCCAGCAGTAGTCAGGGGAGCAATCAGCCCCAGCATTTT. It yields the protein CASSSQGSNQPQHF.

This clone has only a few counts. The chain joins TRBV4-2 to TRBJ2-7; possible D gene TRBD2, 5 bases. With 2 bases removed from V and 2 bases from J, the gap between germline ends came to 19 bases. CDR3 length equals 17 residues. The germline V gene has CDR1 LGHNA and CDR2 YNFKEQ. The CDR3 is CASSQHRGGRMAYEQYF. CDR3 in DNA: TGTGCCAGCAGCCAACACCGGGGTGGACGAATGGCCTACGAGCAGTACTTC.

The chain is built from TRBV6-5 and TRBJ2-2; 8 bases fit TRBD2. This CDR3 is built from 14 residues. The junction had 2 bases not matched to a gene; V was cut back by 6 bases and J by 2 bases. CDR1 and CDR2 from the germline V gene are MNHEY and SVGAGI. For the CDR3, the DNA is TGTGCCAGCAGACTAGCGGCAAACACCGGGGAGCTGTTTTTT. This encodes CASRLAANTGELFF.